This entry describes one T cell receptor beta chain. This entry belongs to a study of cytomegalovirus exposure and HLA in healthy donors. PCR used 60 Vbeta primers and 13 Jbeta primers. Sequenced by immunoSEQ multiplex PCR; TCRdb stores in-frame clones only, minus some. This table holds 100,000 to 150,000 clones, over 65% found once. With 3 bases removed from V and 0 bases from J, the gap between germline ends came to 15 bases. The germline V gene has CDR1 SGDLS and CDR2 YYNGEE. This CDR3 contains 16 residues. The sequence came from a man aged 35 to 55 in good health and CMV-seropositive. Source material: PBMCs. The chain has TRBV9 and TRBJ1-2, with a weak D call TRBD1 (6 bases). CDR3 sequence: CASSDGQPKSNYGYTF. The CDR3 nucleotides read TGTGCCAGCAGCGACGGACAGCCAAAATCTAACTATGGCTACACCTTC.